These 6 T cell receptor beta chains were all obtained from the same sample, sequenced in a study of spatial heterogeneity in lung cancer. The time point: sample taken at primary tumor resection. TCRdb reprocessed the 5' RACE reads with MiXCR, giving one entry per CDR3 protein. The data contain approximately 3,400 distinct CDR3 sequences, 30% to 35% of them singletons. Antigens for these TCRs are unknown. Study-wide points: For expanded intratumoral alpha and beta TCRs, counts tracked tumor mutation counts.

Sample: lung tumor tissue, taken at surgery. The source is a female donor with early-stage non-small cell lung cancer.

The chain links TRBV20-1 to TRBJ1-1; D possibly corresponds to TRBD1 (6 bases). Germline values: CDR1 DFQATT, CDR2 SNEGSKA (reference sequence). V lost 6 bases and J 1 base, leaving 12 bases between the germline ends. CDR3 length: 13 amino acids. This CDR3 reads CSAARDTNTEAFF. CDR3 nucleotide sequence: TGCAGTGCAGCCAGGGACACGAACACTGAAGCTTTCTTT.

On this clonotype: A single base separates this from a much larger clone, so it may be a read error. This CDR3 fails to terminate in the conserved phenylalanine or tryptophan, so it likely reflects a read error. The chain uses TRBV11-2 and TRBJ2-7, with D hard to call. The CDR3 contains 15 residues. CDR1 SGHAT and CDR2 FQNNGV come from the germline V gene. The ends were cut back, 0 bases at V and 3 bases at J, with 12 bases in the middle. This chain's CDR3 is CASSLDRVPNYEQYY. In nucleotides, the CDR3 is TGTGCCAGCAGCTTAGATCGAGTGCCAAACTACGAGCAGTACTAC.

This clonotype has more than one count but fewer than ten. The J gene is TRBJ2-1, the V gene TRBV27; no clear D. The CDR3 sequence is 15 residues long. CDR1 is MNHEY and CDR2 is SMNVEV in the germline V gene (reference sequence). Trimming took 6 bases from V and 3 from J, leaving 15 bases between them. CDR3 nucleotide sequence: TGTGCCAGCAGCAAAAATCGAGGTATCTACAATGAGCAGTTCTTC. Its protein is CASSKNRGIYNEQFF.

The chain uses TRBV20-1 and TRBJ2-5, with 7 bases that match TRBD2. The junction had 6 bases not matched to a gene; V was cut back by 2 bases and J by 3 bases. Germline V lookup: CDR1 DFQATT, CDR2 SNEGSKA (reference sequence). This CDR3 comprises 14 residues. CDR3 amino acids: CSARPPLAEETQYF. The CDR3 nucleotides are TGCAGTGCTAGACCCCCCCTAGCGGAAGAGACCCAGTACTTC.

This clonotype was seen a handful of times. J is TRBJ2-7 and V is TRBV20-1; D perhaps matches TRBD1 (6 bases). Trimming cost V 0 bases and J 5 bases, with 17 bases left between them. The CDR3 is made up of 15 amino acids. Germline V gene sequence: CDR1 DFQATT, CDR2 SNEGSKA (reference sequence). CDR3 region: CSARETGLWSDEQYF. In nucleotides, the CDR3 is TGCAGTGCTAGAGAAACAGGGTTGTGGTCCGACGAGCAGTACTTC.

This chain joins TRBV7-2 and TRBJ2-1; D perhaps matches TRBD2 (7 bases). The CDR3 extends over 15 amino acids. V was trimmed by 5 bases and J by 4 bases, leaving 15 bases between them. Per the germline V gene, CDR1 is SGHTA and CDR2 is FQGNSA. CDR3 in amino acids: CASSLHAGAYNEQFF. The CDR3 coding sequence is TGTGCCAGCAGCCTCCACGCGGGGGCATACAATGAGCAGTTCTTC.